This T cell receptor (beta chain) stems from a study of T cell responses to AZD1222 COVID-19 vaccine listed by TCRdb under 2021. About the full investigation: AZD1222 recipients with second doses at about 4 weeks or about 12 weeks were pooled, because spike-specific TCR depth and breadth did not differ between schedules. Enrollment into the trials was organized by age into subgroups of 18-55, 56-69 and 70-plus years, and those subgroups contained roughly 140, 27 and 60 TCR-sequenced participants, respectively. A total of about 230 trial participants underwent TCR sequencing, of whom 207 received two doses of AZD1222 and some 26 received two doses of the MenACWY control vaccine. Summary of the overall study and its limitations: Vaccine-associated CD4 TCRs spanned the whole spike protein, with dominant responses in regions 160-218 and 743-854. In the small 56-69-year group, the increase in depth fell short of significance, most likely because of low power. After two AZD1222 doses, spike-specific TCR breadth and depth were significantly higher than at day 0 and than in MenACWY recipients. Participants were mostly white British and included more females than males, and it was suggested by the authors that clonal diversity may have been underestimated. Because no day 14 peak-response samples were available, repertoires were characterized only after the peak T cell response. Conclusions about previously exposed vaccinees are limited because only five to seven AZD1222 recipients were SARS-CoV-2 seropositive at baseline. Nearly half of unique spike-specific TCRs reportedly recognized epitopes outside regions mutated in the B.1.351 and B.1.1.7 variants.

Turning to this clone: Its antigen is still unknown. Per-nucleotide qualities are absent, and no much larger clonotype sits a single base away.

This sample's time point label indicates: baseline before first vaccination. Samples from vaccinated people were obtained from the UK trials COV001 and COV002, which included a single-blind randomized controlled phase 2/3 trial of AZD1222 (ChAdOx1 nCoV-19) in healthy adults. For TCRbeta chain sequencing, PBMC samples were collected from trial participants at day 0 and at day 28 after the second dose. The CDR3 regions of human TCRbeta chains were subjected to immunosequencing. For the original study's pipeline: TCRs in the repertoires were matched against a reference library of SARS-CoV-2-specific TCRs that had been generated with the MIRA antigen-specificity platform. Breadth was defined as the fraction of unique TCRs that were SARS-CoV-2-associated. Depth was defined as the fraction of total T cells that were SARS-CoV-2-associated. Using the MIRA data, each spike-specific TCR was mapped to the spike region that the TCR reacts to and placed in a CD4 or CD8 class. Log10-transformed breadth and depth values were compared by one-way ANOVA with Sidak's multiple comparisons tests. Held by TCRdb, this immuneACCESS table contains in-frame sequences only and omits some clones. Under half of the omission traces to an unresolved V gene where checked; the cause of the rest is unknown. The V and J calls and the clone size are those of that table, but D and trimming were determined from the DNA. Recorded for this sample are 85,000 to 110,000 clones; 88% of them occurred a single time. 20% to 25% of the sample rests with the top ten.

The CDR3 measures 16 amino acids from cysteine to phenylalanine. Only the CDR3 DNA is retained, 48 bases long and in frame from the first base. According to the germline V gene, CDR1 reads SGDLS and CDR2 reads YYNGEE. Ends trimmed: V by 3 bases, J by 3 bases; bases unmatched to a gene: 9. This specimen was peripheral blood, taken on day 0 of AZD1222 vaccination. This TCR was recovered from an adult in good health. The chain was built from TRBV9 and TRBJ2-7; the central 10 bases match TRBD1. The CDR3 has the sequence CASSATGQGQFYEQYF. The nucleotide sequence is TGTGCCAGCAGCGCGACGGGACAGGGGCAGTTCTACGAGCAGTACTTC.